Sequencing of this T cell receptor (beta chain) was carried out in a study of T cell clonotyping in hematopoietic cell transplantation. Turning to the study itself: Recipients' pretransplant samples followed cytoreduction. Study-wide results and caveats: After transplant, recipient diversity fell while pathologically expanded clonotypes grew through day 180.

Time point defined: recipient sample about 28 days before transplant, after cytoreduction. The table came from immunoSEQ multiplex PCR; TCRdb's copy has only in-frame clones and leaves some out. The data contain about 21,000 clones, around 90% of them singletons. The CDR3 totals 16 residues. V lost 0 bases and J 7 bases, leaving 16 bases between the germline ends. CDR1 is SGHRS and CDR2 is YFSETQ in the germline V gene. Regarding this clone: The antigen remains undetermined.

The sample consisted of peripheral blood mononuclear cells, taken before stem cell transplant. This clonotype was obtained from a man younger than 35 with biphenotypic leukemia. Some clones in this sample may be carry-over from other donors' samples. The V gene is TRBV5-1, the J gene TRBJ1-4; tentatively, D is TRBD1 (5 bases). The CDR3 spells CASSLGPPGLGEKLFF. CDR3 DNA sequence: TGCGCCAGCAGCTTGGGTCCCCCAGGGCTGGGTGAAAAACTGTTTTTT.